This TCR beta chain was sequenced during a study of CD8 T cells in ankylosing spondylitis. This clonotype has ten or more counts. With V trimmed by 3 bases and J by 0 bases, 6 bases remained unmatched. Germline V gene lookup returns CDR1 SGDLS and CDR2 YYNGEE. There are 16 residues in the CDR3. Construction of TCR beta libraries was performed using quantitative 5'-RACE with molecular barcodes. TCRdb ran MiXCR on the 5' RACE reads and lists one entry per CDR3 protein. The sample lists around 230,000 distinct CDR3 sequences, approximately 7.6% occurring once. This chain uses TRBV9 with TRBJ2-4; the match to TRBD1 covers 7 bases. The sample was blood, either unsorted or a sorted T cell fraction (not recorded which). The sequence derives from a female donor with ankylosing spondylitis or in good health (not recorded which). The DNA for the CDR3 is TGTGCCAGCAGCGCAGAGCAGGGGGTAGCCAAAAACATTCAGTACTTC. It encodes CASSAEQGVAKNIQYF.